The 18 T cell receptor beta chains given below trace back to one sample, sequenced in a study of T cells after yellow fever vaccination. TCRdb passed the 5' RACE reads through MiXCR, listing each CDR3 protein once. The sample shows 610,000 or so distinct CDR3 sequences, 9% to 15% of them seen only once. This specimen consisted of PBMCs, obtained on the day of the yellow fever booster vaccination. These receptors were taken from a man aged 25-45 years who received the YFV17D yellow fever vaccine.

This clonotype was picked up a small number of times. The chain employs TRBV23-1 and TRBJ2-4; the D is unclear. TRBV23-1 is an ORF; its function is uncertain. V was pared by 1 base and J by 0 bases, with 13 bases between. This CDR3 comprises 17 residues. The CDR3: CASSQFWAELAKNIQYF. The CDR3 nucleotides are TGCGCCAGCAGTCAATTTTGGGCAGAGCTAGCCAAAAACATTCAGTACTTC.

CDR3 protein: CASSQDKQREVYNEQFF. The CDR3 coding sequence is TGCGCCAGCAGCCAAGATAAGCAGCGGGAGGTCTACAATGAGCAGTTCTTC. The gene calls are TRBV4-3 and TRBJ2-1, with TRBD2 matching over 9 bases. V gave up 0 bases and J gave up 3 bases; unmatched junction bases: 6. The CDR3 is 17 amino acids. The germline gives CDR1 LGHNA, CDR2 YSLEER.

The rearrangement links TRBV12-3 or TRBV12-4 to TRBJ2-7; D call uncertain. V shed 3 bases and J shed 6 bases, with 9 bases lying between them. The CDR3 sequence is 12 residues long. The CDR3 sequence: CASSFSLTEQYF. In DNA form, the CDR3 reads TGTGCCAGCAGTTTTTCGCTAACCGAGCAGTACTTC.

This chain uses TRBV5-5 with TRBJ2-2; 8 bases are shared with TRBD1. After removal of 4 bases from V and 5 bases from J, the junction contained 4 bases not matched to a gene. Germline V gene lookup returns CDR1 SGHKS and CDR2 YYEKEE (reference sequence). The CDR3 has 14 residues. CDR3 DNA: TGTGCCAGCAGCGACAGGGGTAGTACCGGGGAGCTGTTTTTT. It codes for CASSDRGSTGELFF.

The chain employs TRBV7-2 and TRBJ1-4, with 8 bases fitting TRBD1. V shed 5 bases, J shed 5 bases, and the junction held 4 bases outside the gene matches. The CDR3 is 14 amino acids. Germline V CDR1 and CDR2: SGHTA, FQGNSA. The CDR3, as DNA: TGTGCCAGCAGCATCGGACAGGGCAATGAAAAACTGTTTTTT. It yields the protein CASSIGQGNEKLFF.

J is TRBJ2-2 and V is TRBV4-3; D unclear. The CDR3 is made up of 14 amino acids. Trimming cost V 0 bases and J 9 bases, with 11 bases left between them. From germline, CDR1 is LGHNA and CDR2 YSLEER. For the CDR3, the DNA is TGCGCCAGCAGCCAAGATGATGGAGCAAGGGAGCTGTTTTTT. Translated: CASSQDDGARELFF.

The CDR3 DNA reads as TGTGCCTGCCGGACAGGGGGAAATTCACCCCTCCACTTT. Its protein product is CACRTGGNSPLHF. This chain uses TRBV6-1 with TRBJ1-6, with 10 bases lining up with TRBD1. Germline lookup yields CDR1 MNHNS and CDR2 SASEGT. Trimming removed 11 bases from V and 7 bases from J; junction bases left unmatched: 5. The CDR3 has 13 amino acids.

This clonotype was observed a few times. This rearrangement joins TRBV5-6 to TRBJ1-2; D unresolved. Germline CDR1 is SGHDT and CDR2 is YYEEEE. CDR3 length: 16 residues. V shed 0 bases and J shed 1 base, with 13 bases lying between them. The CDR3: CASSLVGRTYNYGYTF. The CDR3 coding sequence is TGTGCCAGCAGCTTGGTAGGCAGGACTTATAACTATGGCTACACCTTC.

The rearrangement uses TRBV27 and TRBJ2-3; a possible D gene is TRBD1 (5 bases). The CDR3 length is 14 residues. Germline V gene lookup returns CDR1 MNHEY and CDR2 SMNVEV (reference sequence). V gave up 8 bases and J gave up 4 bases, with 16 bases separating them. CDR3 residues: CASADNLPPDTQYF. CDR3 nucleotides: TGTGCCAGCGCGGACAACCTACCCCCAGATACGCAGTATTTT.

This sequence joins TRBV7-2 and TRBJ1-2, with TRBD1 matching over 7 bases. V trimming: 4 bases; J trimming: 4 bases; junction bases outside the gene matches: 6. CDR3 length: 14 amino acids. Germline CDR1 and CDR2: SGHTA and FQGNSA. The CDR3 DNA reads TGTGCCAGCAGCTCGCAAGGGGGCGCCTATGGCTACACCTTC. Protein: CASSSQGGAYGYTF.

The sample holds a few counts of this clonotype. V gene TRBV29-1 combines with J gene TRBJ2-3, with a possible D match to TRBD2 (5 bases). The CDR3 has 12 amino acids. The V gene lost 4 bases and the J gene lost 1 base, with 6 bases spanning the gap. CDR1 is SQVTM, CDR2 ANQGSEA, per germline. The CDR3 is CSVGSGTDTQYF. CDR3 coding DNA: TGCAGCGTTGGTAGCGGCACAGATACGCAGTATTTT.

The CDR3 DNA sequence: TGTGCCAGCAGCCCAGGATTAGTTTTCCCGGGGAATGAGCAGTTCTTC. It codes for CASSPGLVFPGNEQFF. This chain links TRBV7-9 with TRBJ2-1, with TRBD2 as a possible D gene (5 bases). Germline values: CDR1 SEHNR, CDR2 FQNEAQ (reference sequence). This CDR3 has 16 amino acids. The V and J ends lost 5 bases and 7 bases respectively, with 21 bases between them. Full variable domain (rest looked up from reference TRBV7-9 and TRBJ2-1): DTGVSQNPRHKITKRGQNVTFRCDPISEHNRLYWYRQTLGQGPEFLTYFQNEAQLEKSRLLSDRFSAERPKGSFSTLEIQRTEQGDSAMYLCASSPGLVFPGNEQFFGPGTRLTVL.

Only a few counts were recorded for this clonotype. The rearrangement joins TRBV7-9 to TRBJ1-4; unclear D gene. Looked up from germline, CDR1 is SEHNR and CDR2 is FQNEAQ (reference sequence). CDR3 length equals 13 residues. V lost 5 bases, J lost 4 bases, and 8 bases lay in between. The CDR3 is CASSPSRNEKLFF. The CDR3 bases are TGTGCCAGCAGCCCTTCCCGTAATGAAAAACTGTTTTTT.

This clonotype was detected only a few times. V usage is TRBV5-1 and J usage is TRBJ2-3; D gene ambiguous. The CDR3 spans 12 residues. The V and J ends lost 2 bases and 7 bases respectively, with 8 bases between them. Germline V lookup: CDR1 SGHRS, CDR2 YFSETQ. CDR3 sequence (DNA): TGCGCCAGCAGCTTTAATTTCAATACGCAGTATTTT. Translated: CASSFNFNTQYF. The whole variable domain, remainder taken from reference TRBV5-1 and TRBJ2-3, is KAGVTQTPRYLIKTRGQQVTLSCSPISGHRSVSWYQQTPGQGLQFLFEYFSETQRNKGNFPGRFSGRQFSNSRSEMNVSTLELGDSALYLCASSFNFNTQYFGPGTRLTVL.

The chain employs TRBV27 and TRBJ1-1; maybe TRBD1 (6 bases). The germline V gene encodes CDR1 MNHEY and CDR2 SMNVEV (reference sequence). V was trimmed by 6 bases and J by 4 bases, leaving 18 bases between them. CDR3 length: 15 residues. The CDR3 is CASSPSRTGPTEAFF. The CDR3 nucleotides are TGTGCCAGCAGCCCCTCTCGTACAGGGCCCACTGAAGCTTTCTTT.

This clonotype showed up just a few times. J is TRBJ2-1 and V is TRBV6-2 or TRBV6-3; 7 nucleotides match TRBD1. Per germline, CDR1 MNHEY and CDR2 SVGEGT. Trimming at V came to 5 bases and at J to 1 base, leaving 5 bases not matched to a gene. The CDR3 has 15 residues. CDR3 nucleotides: TGTGCCAGCAGTAAACAGGGGAAGTCCTACAATGAGCAGTTCTTC. It specifies CASSKQGKSYNEQFF.

CDR3 residues: CASSWGGSSYEQYF. CDR3 nucleotides: TGTGCCAGTAGTTGGGGCGGGAGTTCTTACGAGCAGTACTTC. The chain employs TRBV19 and TRBJ2-7; 7 nucleotides match TRBD2. Germline loops: CDR1 LNHDA, CDR2 SQIVND (reference sequence). The CDR3 extends over 14 amino acids. The ends lost 5 bases at V and 4 bases at J; junction bases unmatched: 8.

The chain couples TRBV30 to TRBJ2-7; TRBD1 aligns across 8 bases. The V and J ends lost 3 bases and 2 bases, in that order; junction bases with no gene match: 6. There are 14 residues in the CDR3. Germline assignment: CDR1 GTSNPN and CDR2 SVGIG (reference sequence). For the CDR3, the DNA is TGTGCCTGGAGGAGGACAGGGTTCCCCTACGAGCAGTACTTC. Protein sequence: CAWRRTGFPYEQYF.